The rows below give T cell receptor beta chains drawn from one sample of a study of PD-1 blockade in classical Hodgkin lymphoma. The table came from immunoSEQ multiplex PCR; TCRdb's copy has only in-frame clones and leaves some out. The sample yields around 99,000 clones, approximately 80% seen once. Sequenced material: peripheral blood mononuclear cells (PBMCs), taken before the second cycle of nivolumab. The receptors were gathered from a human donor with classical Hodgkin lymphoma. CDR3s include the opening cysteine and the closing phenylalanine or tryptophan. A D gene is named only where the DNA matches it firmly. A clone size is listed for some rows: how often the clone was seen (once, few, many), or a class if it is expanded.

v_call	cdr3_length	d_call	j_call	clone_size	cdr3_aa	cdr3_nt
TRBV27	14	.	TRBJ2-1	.	CASSSGTTYNEQFF	TGTGCCAGCAGCTCCGGGACAACCTACAATGAGCAGTTCTTC
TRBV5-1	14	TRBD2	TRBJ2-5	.	CASSTPGGQETQYF	TGCGCCAGCAGCACGCCGGGGGGTCAAGAGACCCAGTACTTC
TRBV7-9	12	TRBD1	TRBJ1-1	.	CASSRQGYEAFF	TGTGCCAGCAGCAGACAGGGATATGAAGCTTTCTTT
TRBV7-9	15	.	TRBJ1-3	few	CASSPDWGRGNTIYF	TGTGCCAGCAGCCCTGATTGGGGGCGTGGAAACACCATATATTTT
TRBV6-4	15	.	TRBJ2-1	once	CASSVSDRPYNEQFF	TGTGCCAGCAGTGTTTCGGACAGACCCTACAATGAGCAGTTCTTC
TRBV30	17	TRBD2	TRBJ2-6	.	CAWSKLGGGSGANVLTF	TGTGCCTGGAGTAAACTCGGGGGGGGCTCTGGGGCCAACGTCCTGACTTTC
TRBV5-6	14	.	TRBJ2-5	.	CASSLVGRGETQYF	TGTGCCAGCAGCTTGGTGGGCAGGGGAGAGACCCAGTACTTC
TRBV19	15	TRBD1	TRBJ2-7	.	CASSIGTGIPYEQYF	TGTGCCAGTAGTATAGGGACAGGGATCCCCTACGAGCAGTACTTC
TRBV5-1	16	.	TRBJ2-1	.	CASSLNQGGSYNEQFF	TGCGCCAGCAGCTTAAACCAGGGGGGCTCCTACAATGAGCAGTTCTTC
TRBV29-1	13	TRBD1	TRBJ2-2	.	CSVSTGGTGELFF	TGCAGCGTCTCGACAGGGGGCACCGGGGAGCTGTTTTTT
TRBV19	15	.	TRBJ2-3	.	CASSLSGPSTDTQYF	TGTGCCAGTAGTTTGAGCGGGCCTAGCACAGATACGCAGTATTTT
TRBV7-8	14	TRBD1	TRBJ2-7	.	CASSLGTGSYEQYF	TGTGCCAGCAGCTTAGGGACAGGTTCCTACGAGCAGTACTTC